Detailed here is one T cell receptor (beta chain). Its antigen remains unidentified. This entry belongs to a study of hypomethylating agent response in myelodysplastic syndrome. Whole-study context: About six patients responded with complete response or hematologic improvement; a few did not. Study observations and caveats: Non-responders showed more contracted clonotypes post-treatment, while responders showed more novel ones. Whether shared GLIPH2 clusters recognize novel MDS antigens was not confirmed. No significant post-treatment change in richness, rarefaction diversity or clonality, across all patients or response groups.

The V gene's germline CDR1 is SGHAT and CDR2 FQNNGV. V was trimmed by 5 bases and J by 6 bases, leaving 11 bases between them. The CDR3 is made up of 12 amino acids. The table came from immunoSEQ multiplex PCR; TCRdb's copy has only in-frame clones and leaves some out. The profile covers a few thousand clones, with more than 75% appearing a single time and 4% to 6.5% taken by the ten largest. The clonotype comes from a human donor with myelodysplastic syndrome. The rearrangement links TRBV11-2 to TRBJ2-7; the D is unclear. This material consisted of bone marrow, taken before or after starting hypomethylating agent treatment for myelodysplastic syndrome (not recorded which). CDR3 nucleotide sequence: TGTGCCAGCAGCCAGATGGTCTCCGAGCAGTACTTC. Residues: CASSQMVSEQYF. Supplemented by reference TRBV11-2 and TRBJ2-7, the full variable domain reads EAGVAQSPRYKIIEKRQSVAFWCNPISGHATLYWYQQILGQGPKLLIQFQNNGVVDDSQLPKDRFSAERLKGVDSTLKIQPAKLEDSAVYLCASSQMVSEQYFGPGTRLTVT.